Listed below are T cell receptor beta chains from one sample, sequenced in a study of T cells in Graves' hyperthyroidism and ophthalmopathy. TCRdb passed the multiplex PCR reads through MiXCR, listing each CDR3 protein once. Among about 640,000 distinct CDR3 sequences listed, 20% to 25% were seen once. Sequenced material: blood. Source of these receptors: a man aged 25 to 45 with Graves' ophthalmopathy. Both conserved end residues are part of each CDR3. D genes are given only for firm matches. Some rows have no size entry. The others give once, few or many, or a class for an expanded clone.

NA	TRBV30	TRBJ1-1	many	14	TGTGCCTGGAGTTCGGCATCATTAGACACTGAAGCTTTCTTT	CAWSSASLDTEAFF
NA	TRBV15	TRBJ1-1	NA	16	TGTGCCACCAGCAGAGACAGTTGGGGGTTGAACACTGAAGCTTTCTTT	CATSRDSWGLNTEAFF
NA	TRBV10-2	TRBJ1-5	NA	14	TGCGCCAGCAGTGAGGGGTCAGCAGATCAGCCCCAGCATTTT	CASSEGSADQPQHF
NA	TRBV24-1	TRBJ2-1	NA	16	TGTGCCACCAGTGATTCCTGGGGTCCCACTTACAATGAGCAGTTCTTC	CATSDSWGPTYNEQFF
NA	TRBV19	TRBJ1-2	NA	14	TGTGCCAGTAGTATCAATCCGGGGGCGCCTGGCTACACCTTC	CASSINPGAPGYTF
NA	TRBV19	TRBJ1-5	NA	16	TGTGCCAGTAGTATCACACAGACCGGGGTAAATCAGCCCCAGCATTTT	CASSITQTGVNQPQHF
TRBD1	TRBV2	TRBJ2-1	many	11	TGTGCCAGCAGCGTCCGGGACAGGCAGTTCTTC	CASSVRDRQFF
TRBD2	TRBV20-1	TRBJ2-3	few	16	TGCAGTGCTAGAGAACTAGCGGGCCCCTCCACAGATACGCAGTATTTT	CSARELAGPSTDTQYF
TRBD1	TRBV27	TRBJ2-5	NA	14	TGTGCCAGCAGCCAAGGGGCACAGGGGGAGACCCAGTACTTC	CASSQGAQGETQYF
TRBD2	TRBV11-2	TRBJ2-1	many	16	TGTGCCAGCAGCTTCCCGGGGACTAGCTCCTACAATGAGCAGTTCTTC	CASSFPGTSSYNEQFF
NA	TRBV28	TRBJ1-5	few	13	TGTGCCAGCACCCGTAATAGCAATCAGCCCCAGCATTTT	CASTRNSNQPQHF
NA	TRBV11-2	TRBJ1-1	few	14	TGTGCCAGCAGCTTAAAGGATTTGAACACTGAAGCTTTCTTT	CASSLKDLNTEAFF
NA	TRBV20-1	TRBJ1-2	few	12	TGCAGTGCTAGAAATGGGCCCCTCGGCTACACCTTC	CSARNGPLGYTF
NA	TRBV28	TRBJ2-2	NA	18	TGTGCCAGCAGTCCTATGCAGGGCCAAATGCAGAACACCGGGGAGCTGTTTTTT	CASSPMQGQMQNTGELFF
NA	TRBV19	TRBJ1-5	few	12	TGTGCCAGTAGTATATTAGACCAGCCCCAGCATTTT	CASSILDQPQHF
NA	TRBV7-9	TRBJ1-2	NA	13	TGTGCCAGCACCCCCGCGGCAGGATACGGCTACACCTTC	CASTPAAGYGYTF
NA	TRBV7-9	TRBJ1-2	NA	15	TGTGCCAGCAGCCCGCGGGACAACACAGGCTATGGCTACACCTTC	CASSPRDNTGYGYTF
NA	TRBV13	TRBJ2-6	NA	15	TGCGCCAGCAGCTTGGTGGTCTCTGGGGCCAACGTCCTGACTTTC	CASSLVVSGANVLTF
TRBD2	TRBV30	TRBJ2-7	NA	14	TGTGCCTGGAGTGTACCACCAGCGGGAGGGGTGCAGTACTTC	CAWSVPPAGGVQYF
TRBD1	TRBV7-9	TRBJ2-1	few	15	TGTGCCAGCAGCGCGTCCCGGGACAGGTACAATGAGCAGTTCTTC	CASSASRDRYNEQFF
NA	TRBV12-5	TRBJ2-1	NA	12	TGTGCTAGTGCCCCCTCCTACAATGAGCAGTTCTTC	CASAPSYNEQFF
NA	TRBV28	TRBJ2-6	many	16	TGTGCCAGCCGGGGCGGAGGCAGCTCTGGGGCCAACGTCCTGACTTTC	CASRGGGSSGANVLTF
TRBD1	TRBV4-1	TRBJ2-1	many	14	TGCGCCAGCAGCCACGGACAGGGCAACAATGAGCAGTTCTTC	CASSHGQGNNEQFF
NA	TRBV28	TRBJ2-6	few	16	TGTGCCAGCAGTTCCCCCGGCAGGGCAGGGGCCAACGTCCTGACTTTC	CASSSPGRAGANVLTF
NA	TRBV11-3	TRBJ2-1	many	13	TGTGCCAGCAGCAGGGGGGAGGTCTATGAGCAGTTCTTC	CASSRGEVYEQFF
NA	TRBV4-1	TRBJ2-1	NA	12	TGCGCCAGCAGCCAATACAGCAATGAGCAGTTCTTC	CASSQYSNEQFF
NA	TRBV5-1	TRBJ1-1	NA	15	TGCGCCAGCAGCCAGACGCTGTCGGCGAACACTGAAGCTTTCTTT	CASSQTLSANTEAFF
NA	TRBV10-3	TRBJ2-7	few	16	TGTGCCATCAGCTCCCACCTCGAGGATAGCTCCTACGAGCAGTACTTC	CAISSHLEDSSYEQYF
TRBD2	TRBV7-2	TRBJ2-5	many	18	TGTGCCAGCAGCCCCCGGACTAGCGGGAAGATTTTCCAAGAGACCCAGTACTTC	CASSPRTSGKIFQETQYF
NA	TRBV6-1	TRBJ2-1	NA	10	TGTGCCAGCAGGGTCAATGAGCAGTTCTTC	CASRVNEQFF
NA	TRBV12-3/TRBV12-4	TRBJ2-7	NA	13	TGTGCCAGCAGTGCCGGGAGCTTCTACGAGCAGTACTTC	CASSAGSFYEQYF
NA	TRBV6-5	TRBJ1-6	many	14	TGTGCCAGCAGTTACGGCTCCTATAATTCACCCCTCCACTTT	CASSYGSYNSPLHF
NA	TRBV28	TRBJ2-3	NA	16	TGTGCCAGCAGTTTTCCCCGGAATACTAGCACAGATACGCAGTATTTT	CASSFPRNTSTDTQYF
NA	TRBV5-1	TRBJ2-3	NA	16	TGCGCCAGCAGCTTGGTAGGGGGACATGCACCAGATACGCAGTATTTT	CASSLVGGHAPDTQYF
TRBD2	TRBV9	TRBJ2-1	NA	17	TGTGCCAGCAGCGCCGCCAGACTAGCGGGAGTCTACAATGAGCAGTTCTTC	CASSAARLAGVYNEQFF
NA	TRBV6-1	TRBJ1-2	NA	13	TGTGCCAGCATTCTAGATGAAAGCTATGGCTACACCTTC	CASILDESYGYTF
NA	TRBV27	TRBJ1-6	many	19	TGTGCCAGCAGTCCAATCCCGGTTATTCAATTCGATGGATCTCCACCCCTCCACTTT	CASSPIPVIQFDGSPPLHF
NA	TRBV19	TRBJ1-1	once	13	TGTGCCAGTAGTATAGGACATATGACTGAAGCTTTCTTT	CASSIGHMTEAFF
TRBD1	TRBV29-1	TRBJ1-3	few	16	TGCAGCGTTGTAGGGACAGGGGCAGATTCTGGAAACACCATATATTTT	CSVVGTGADSGNTIYF
NA	TRBV12-3/TRBV12-4	TRBJ2-3	few	17	TGTGCCAGCAGACGTATAACAGGGAGAAGGGCGGCAGATACGCAGTATTTT	CASRRITGRRAADTQYF
NA	TRBV5-1	TRBJ1-4	few	14	TGCGCCAGCAGCTTTCTAACGCCTGGGGAAAAACTGTTTTTT	CASSFLTPGEKLFF
NA	TRBV19	TRBJ2-1	NA	14	TGTGCCAGTAGTATAGGGAGGAGGAACAATGGGCAGTTCTTC	CASSIGRRNNGQFF
TRBD2	TRBV7-9	TRBJ2-7	few	15	TGTGCCAGCAGCTTGCCGGGACTAGCTGCTAGCGAGCAGTACTTC	CASSLPGLAASEQYF
NA	TRBV19	TRBJ2-7	NA	15	TGTGCCAGTAGTATTGTAACAGGGACTTCCTACGAGCAGTACTTC	CASSIVTGTSYEQYF
TRBD1	TRBV6-4	TRBJ1-6	few	15	TGTGCCAGCAGTTACTCGTCAACAGGGGCTACACCCCTCCACTTT	CASSYSSTGATPLHF
NA	TRBV12-3/TRBV12-4	TRBJ2-7	many	14	TGTGCCAGCAGATCGACGACAACCTCCTACGAGCAGTACTTC	CASRSTTTSYEQYF
TRBD2	TRBV2	TRBJ2-1	many	15	TGTGCCAGCAGTGTAAGACTAGCGGGAGCGGTTGAGCAGTTCTTC	CASSVRLAGAVEQFF
NA	TRBV2	TRBJ2-5	many	15	TGTGCCAGCAGTGAAGTGAGCGAGGTAGAGGAGACCCAGTACTTC	CASSEVSEVEETQYF
NA	TRBV7-2	TRBJ2-3	NA	13	TGTGCCAGCAGCTTAGTAAACGGAGATACGCAGTATTTT	CASSLVNGDTQYF
TRBD1	TRBV5-4	TRBJ2-5	NA	14	TGTGCCAGCAGTTCGGGACAGACCCAAGAGACCCAGTACTTC	CASSSGQTQETQYF
TRBD2	TRBV6-5	TRBJ2-3	once	14	TGTGCCAGCAGTTCAGCGGGAGTGGTAGATACGCAGTATTTT	CASSSAGVVDTQYF
NA	TRBV14	TRBJ2-7	few	13	TGTGCCAGCAGCCGAACCAGACAGTACGAGCAGTACTTC	CASSRTRQYEQYF
TRBD1	TRBV20-1	TRBJ2-7	many	14	TGCAGTGCTAGAGCCGGGACAGGGGGCGACGAGCAGTACTTC	CSARAGTGGDEQYF
NA	TRBV5-8	TRBJ1-2	NA	12	TGTGCCAGCAGGTCCGGGCTGTATGGCTACACCTTC	CASRSGLYGYTF
TRBD1	TRBV28	TRBJ2-3	NA	15	TGTGCCAGCAGTTTATATACAGGGGGCGCAGATACGCAGTATTTT	CASSLYTGGADTQYF